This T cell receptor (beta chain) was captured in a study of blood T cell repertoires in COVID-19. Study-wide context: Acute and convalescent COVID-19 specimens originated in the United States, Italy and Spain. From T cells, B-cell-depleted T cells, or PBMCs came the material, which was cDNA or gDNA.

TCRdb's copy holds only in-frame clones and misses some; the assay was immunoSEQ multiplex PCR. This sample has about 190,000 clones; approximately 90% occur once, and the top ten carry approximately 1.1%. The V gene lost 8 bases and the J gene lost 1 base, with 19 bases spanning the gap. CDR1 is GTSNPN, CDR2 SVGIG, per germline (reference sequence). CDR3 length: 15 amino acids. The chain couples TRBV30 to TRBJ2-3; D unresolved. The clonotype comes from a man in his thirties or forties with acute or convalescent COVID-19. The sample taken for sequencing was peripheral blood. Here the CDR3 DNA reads TGTGCCGCAGCAAAGACTCTCCGGGGCACAGATACGCAGTATTTT. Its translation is CAAAKTLRGTDTQYF.